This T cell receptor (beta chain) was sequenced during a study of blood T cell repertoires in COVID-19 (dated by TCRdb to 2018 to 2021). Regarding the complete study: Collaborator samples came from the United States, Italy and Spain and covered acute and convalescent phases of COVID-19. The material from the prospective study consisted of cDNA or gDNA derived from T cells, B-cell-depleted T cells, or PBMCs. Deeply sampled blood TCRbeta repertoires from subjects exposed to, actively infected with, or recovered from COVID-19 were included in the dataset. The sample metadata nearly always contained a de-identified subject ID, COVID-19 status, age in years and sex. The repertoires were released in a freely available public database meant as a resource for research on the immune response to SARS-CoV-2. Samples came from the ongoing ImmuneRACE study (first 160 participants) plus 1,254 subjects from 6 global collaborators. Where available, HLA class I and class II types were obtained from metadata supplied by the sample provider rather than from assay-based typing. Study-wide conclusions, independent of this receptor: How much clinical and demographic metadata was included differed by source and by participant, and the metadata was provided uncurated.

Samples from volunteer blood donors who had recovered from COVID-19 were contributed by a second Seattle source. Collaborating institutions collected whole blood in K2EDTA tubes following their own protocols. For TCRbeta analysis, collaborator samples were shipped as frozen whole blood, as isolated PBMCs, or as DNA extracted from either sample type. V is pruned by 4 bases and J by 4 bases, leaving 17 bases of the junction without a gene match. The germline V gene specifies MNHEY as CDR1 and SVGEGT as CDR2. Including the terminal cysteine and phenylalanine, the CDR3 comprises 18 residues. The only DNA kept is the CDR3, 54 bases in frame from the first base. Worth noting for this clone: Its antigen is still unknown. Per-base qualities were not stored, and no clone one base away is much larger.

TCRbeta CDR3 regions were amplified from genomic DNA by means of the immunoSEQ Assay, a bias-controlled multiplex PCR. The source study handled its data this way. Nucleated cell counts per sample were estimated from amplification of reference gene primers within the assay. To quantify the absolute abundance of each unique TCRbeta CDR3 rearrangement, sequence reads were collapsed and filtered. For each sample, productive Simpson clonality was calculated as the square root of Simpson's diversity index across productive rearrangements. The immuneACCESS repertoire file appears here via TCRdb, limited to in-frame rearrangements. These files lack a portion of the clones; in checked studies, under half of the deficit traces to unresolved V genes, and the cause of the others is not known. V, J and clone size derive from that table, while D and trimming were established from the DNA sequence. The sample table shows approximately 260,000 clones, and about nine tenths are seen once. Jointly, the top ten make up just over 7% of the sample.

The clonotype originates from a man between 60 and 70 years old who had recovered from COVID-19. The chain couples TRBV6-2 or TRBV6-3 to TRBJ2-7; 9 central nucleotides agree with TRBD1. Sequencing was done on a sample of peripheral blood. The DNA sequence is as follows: TGTGCCAGCAGTTCTACCACTACTTCGGGACAGGGTTTTTACGAGCAGTACTTC. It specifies CASSSTTTSGQGFYEQYF.